The 27 T cell receptor beta chains presented below share a single source sample, sequenced in a study of response to subunit inactivated influenza vaccine. MiXCR, applied by TCRdb to the RT-PCR reads, yields one record per CDR3 protein. Of some 190,000 distinct CDR3 sequences in the sample, about 15% were seen once. Sequences were derived from CD8+ T cells sorted from PBMCs, sampled around 5 days after vaccination. Receptors were obtained from a man in his fifties or sixties who received an inactivated influenza vaccine.

The chain couples TRBV20-1 to TRBJ2-7; 9 nucleotides agree with TRBD1. The V gene end was trimmed by 6 bases and the J gene end by 4 bases; junction bases not matched to a gene: 7. CDR1 is DFQATT and CDR2 is SNEGSKA in the germline V gene (reference sequence). CDR3 length: 13 amino acids. The CDR3, as DNA: TGCAGTGCCACTACCGGGACAGGGTACGAGCAGTACTTC. Amino acid sequence: CSATTGTGYEQYF.

This clonotype was observed a few times. The chain combines TRBV5-1 with TRBJ1-1; D possibly corresponds to TRBD1 (5 bases). Per the germline V gene, CDR1 is SGHRS and CDR2 is YFSETQ. The CDR3 is made up of 15 amino acids. With 1 base removed from V and 3 bases from J, the gap between germline ends came to 13 bases. CDR3 DNA sequence: TGCGCCAGCAGCTTGTTCGTCCGAGGGGACACTGAAGCTTTCTTT. This sequence encodes CASSLFVRGDTEAFF. Full variable domain (outside the CDR3, taken from reference TRBV5-1 and TRBJ1-1): KAGVTQTPRYLIKTRGQQVTLSCSPISGHRSVSWYQQTPGQGLQFLFEYFSETQRNKGNFPGRFSGRQFSNSRSEMNVSTLELGDSALYLCASSLFVRGDTEAFFGQGTRLTVV.

This clonotype was counted ten times or more. The V and J genes are TRBV15 and TRBJ2-3, with no clear D. CDR1 and CDR2 from the germline V gene are LNHNV and YYDKDF (reference sequence). The CDR3 totals 12 residues. V was pared by 8 bases and J by 4 bases, with 10 bases between. CDR3 loop: CATGRVADTQYF. Here the CDR3 DNA reads TGTGCCACCGGCCGCGTGGCAGATACGCAGTATTTT.

This clonotype was counted only a few times. The rearrangement uses TRBV5-1 and TRBJ2-5, with a tentative D call TRBD2 (7 bases). With 1 base removed from V and 2 bases from J, the gap between germline ends came to 27 bases. Germline CDR1 SGHRS, CDR2 YFSETQ. CDR3 length: 20 residues. The CDR3 nucleotides read TGCGCCAGCAGCTTGTTCGGGCTTGTGGGGGGGGCCGCGAGGCAAGAGACCCAGTACTTC. Translation: CASSLFGLVGGAARQETQYF.

The chain recombines TRBV6-5 with TRBJ1-2, with D perhaps matching TRBD1 (6 bases). The germline CDR1 and CDR2 sequences are MNHEY and SVGAGI. Trimming took 0 bases from V and 4 from J, leaving 24 bases between them. This CDR3 contains 19 residues. DNA for the CDR3: TGTGCCAGCAGTTACTCCCCCCGGTTGATGTCAGGGGAAGTCTATGGCTACACCTTC. It specifies CASSYSPRLMSGEVYGYTF.

This CDR3 reads CSVGSRRSYEQYF. CDR3 sequence (DNA): TGCAGCGTTGGGAGCAGGAGATCCTACGAGCAGTACTTC. This chain connects TRBV29-1 to TRBJ2-7; D not resolved. The CDR3 sequence is 13 residues long. CDR1 is SQVTM and CDR2 is ANQGSEA in the germline V gene. V was pared by 4 bases and J by 1 base, with 11 bases between.

This clonotype was counted a few times. The chain combines TRBV6-2 or TRBV6-3 with TRBJ1-4, with D hard to call. Germline V gene lookup returns CDR1 MNHEY and CDR2 SVGEGT. The length of the CDR3 is 12 residues. Trimming removed 0 bases at V and 17 bases at J, with 13 bases between. This CDR3 is CASSYSFNENFF. The DNA for the CDR3 is TGTGCCAGCAGTTACTCCTTCAATGAAAATTTTTTT.

V is TRBV21-1 and J is TRBJ1-5; the tabulated D call, TRBD1, remains unverified against the DNA. TRBV21-1 has pseudogene status. The CDR3 contains 17 residues. CDR3: CASSRRKGGPLTGPQHF. The CDR3 DNA is TGTGCCAGCAGTCGACGGAAGGGGGGACCCCTCACTGGGCCCCAGCATTTT.

This clonotype has a handful of counts. The V and J genes are TRBV29-1 and TRBJ2-7; D assignment may be TRBD1 or TRBD2 (7 bases each). The V and J ends lost 3 bases and 4 bases respectively, with 16 bases between them. The CDR3 runs to 14 residues. Germline V gene data show CDR1 as SQVTM and CDR2 as ANQGSEA. The CDR3: CSVEGEGALYEQYF. The CDR3 nucleotides are TGCAGCGTTGAGGGGGAGGGGGCATTGTACGAGCAGTACTTC.

This clonotype was recorded many times. The CDR3 nucleotides are TGCGCCAGCAGCCTAGCGGGAGGCCTAAGCACAGATACGCAGTATTTT. Protein product: CASSLAGGLSTDTQYF. The chain couples TRBV4-3 to TRBJ2-3; TRBD2 matches at 10 bases. The V segment lost 4 bases and the J segment 0 bases; nucleotides outside the gene matches: 4. CDR1 LGHNA and CDR2 YSLEER come from the germline V gene. This CDR3 comprises 16 residues.

This clonotype was detected only a few times. V gene TRBV5-1 combines with J gene TRBJ2-3, with no clear D. V shed 0 bases and J shed 2 bases, with 7 bases lying between them. Germline values: CDR1 SGHRS, CDR2 YFSETQ. The CDR3 consists of 14 residues. The DNA for the CDR3 is TGCGCCAGCAGCTTGGCCCCGTACACAGATACGCAGTATTTT. It is translated as CASSLAPYTDTQYF.

V gene TRBV5-1 combines with J gene TRBJ2-7; D is perhaps TRBD2 (6 bases). Trimming took 4 bases from V and 0 from J, leaving 11 bases between them. CDR3 length: 14 residues. In germline, CDR1 is SGHRS, CDR2 YFSETQ. This CDR3 is CASSGGYLSYEQYF. CDR3 nucleotide sequence: TGCGCCAGCAGCGGGGGGTACCTCTCCTACGAGCAGTACTTC.

The table lists this clonotype with a few counts. The chain couples TRBV7-8 to TRBJ1-1; D not resolved. The CDR3 contains 15 residues. Trimming removed 2 bases from V and 1 base from J, with 11 bases in between. Germline-derived CDR1 and CDR2 are SGHVS and FQNEAQ. CDR3 in amino acids: CASSLPSGRNTEAFF. The CDR3 DNA is TGTGCCAGCAGCTTACCCTCCGGACGGAACACTGAAGCTTTCTTT.

This clonotype was counted a few times. The V call is TRBV18, the J call TRBJ2-2; no firm D call. CDR3 length equals 14 residues. V was pared by 1 base and J by 3 bases, with 6 bases between. Looked up from germline, CDR1 is KGHSH and CDR2 is LQKENI. Here the CDR3 DNA reads TGTGCCAGCTCACCACTAGTGTACACCGGGGAGCTGTTTTTT. It encodes CASSPLVYTGELFF.

A few counts support this clonotype. The V call is TRBV20-1, the J call TRBJ2-7; D is undetermined. This CDR3 region has 14 residues. V was pared by 0 bases and J by 3 bases, with 12 bases between. Germline V lookup: CDR1 DFQATT, CDR2 SNEGSKA (reference sequence). Here the CDR3 reads CSARDRQSHYEQYF. CDR3 nucleotides: TGCAGTGCTAGAGATCGACAAAGCCACTACGAGCAGTACTTC.

This clonotype was picked up a small number of times. This chain links TRBV7-9 with TRBJ2-2; D not certain. CDR1 and CDR2 (germline): SEHNR, FQNEAQ (reference sequence). There are 16 residues in the CDR3. V gave up 3 bases and J gave up 6 bases, with 17 bases separating them. The CDR3 region is CASSFTYKIGSGELFF. The CDR3 DNA follows: TGTGCCAGCAGCTTCACGTACAAAATAGGGTCCGGGGAGCTGTTTTTT.

The genes are TRBV6-2 or TRBV6-3 and TRBJ2-2; D possibly matches TRBD1 or TRBD2 (5 bases each). This CDR3 comprises 17 residues. The V gene lost 5 bases and the J gene lost 4 bases, with 20 bases spanning the gap. Germline V lookup: CDR1 MNHEY, CDR2 SVGEGT. CDR3 residues: CASSTYPGTESTGELFF. In DNA, the CDR3 is TGTGCCAGCAGTACATACCCCGGGACGGAATCCACCGGGGAGCTGTTTTTT.

This clonotype was detected ten times or more. The chain is built from TRBV7-8 and TRBJ1-1; D possibly corresponds to TRBD1 (5 bases). Germline lookup yields CDR1 SGHVS and CDR2 FQNEAQ. The CDR3 totals 16 residues. Trimming stripped 5 bases from V and 3 bases from J, with 19 bases between. The CDR3 loop is CASSPVGRVTDTEAFF. Here the CDR3 DNA reads TGTGCCAGCAGCCCCGTGGGCAGGGTAACGGACACTGAAGCTTTCTTT.

The chain joins TRBV4-3 to TRBJ2-5, with TRBD2 matching over 10 bases. CDR1 is LGHNA, CDR2 YSLEER, per germline. The CDR3 is made up of 16 amino acids. Trimming cost V 0 bases and J 5 bases; bases outside gene matches: 6. CDR3 residues: CASSQDNSGGSETQYF. CDR3 in DNA: TGCGCCAGCAGCCAAGATAATAGCGGGGGGTCTGAGACCCAGTACTTC.

There are a few counts of this clonotype. The rearrangement uses TRBV28 and TRBJ1-2; TRBD1 matches at 7 bases. The germline gives CDR1 MDHEN, CDR2 SYDVKM. The CDR3 consists of 17 residues. Trimming took 1 base from V and 4 from J; bases not matched to a gene: 12. CDR3 nucleotide sequence: TGTGCCAGCAGTTTATACCCCGACAGGGACTCCATCTATGGCTACACCTTC. The encoded protein is CASSLYPDRDSIYGYTF.

This clonotype was seen ten or more times. The genes are TRBV12-3 or TRBV12-4 and TRBJ2-1; D gene unclear. V was pared by 7 bases and J by 6 bases, with 10 bases between. The length of the CDR3 is 12 residues. CDR3 residues: CASTGVLNEQFF. The CDR3 DNA is TGTGCCAGCACTGGGGTCCTCAATGAGCAGTTCTTC.

The chain combines TRBV2 with TRBJ2-7; 12 bases line up with TRBD2. The CDR3 length is 17 residues. Germline CDR1 and CDR2: SNHLY and FYNNEI. V lost 3 bases, J lost 0 bases, and 6 bases stayed unmatched. CDR3 sequence (DNA): TGTGCCAGCAGTGACGTGACTAGCGGGAGTTACTCCTACGAGCAGTACTTC. Translation: CASSDVTSGSYSYEQYF.

The table lists this clonotype with a few counts. This chain links TRBV10-3 with TRBJ1-2; a weak D match, TRBD1 (5 bases). Germline CDR1 ENHRY, CDR2 SYGVKD. V was shortened by 1 base and J by 6 bases, with 12 bases between the two germline ends. The CDR3 runs to 14 residues. The CDR3, as DNA: TGTGCCATCAGTGAGTGGGCAGGGACGGATGGCTACACCTTC. As protein: CAISEWAGTDGYTF.

A few counts support this clonotype. The V call is TRBV10-3, the J call TRBJ2-7, with 11 nucleotides matching TRBD2. Looked up from germline, CDR1 is ENHRY and CDR2 is SYGVKD. The V gene end was trimmed by 6 bases and the J gene end by 2 bases; junction bases not matched to a gene: 3. The CDR3 is 14 residues long. CDR3 sequence (DNA): TGTGCCATCAGCGGGACTAGCGGCCCCTACGAGCAGTACTTC. This gives the protein CAISGTSGPYEQYF.

The V call is TRBV2, the J call TRBJ2-3; D is ambiguous. This CDR3 contains 15 residues. Germline lookup yields CDR1 SNHLY and CDR2 FYNNEI. With 0 bases removed from V and 2 bases from J, the gap between germline ends came to 9 bases. For the CDR3, the DNA is TGTGCCAGCAGTGAAGCGCTTCGTGCCACAGATACGCAGTATTTT. The encoded protein is CASSEALRATDTQYF.

The chain links TRBV29-1 to TRBJ2-7; D possibly corresponds to TRBD1 (5 bases). V was cut by 4 bases and J by 3 bases, with 13 bases left in between. This CDR3 has 13 residues. The germline CDR1 and CDR2 sequences are SQVTM and ANQGSEA. The CDR3 DNA is TGCAGCGTTGTGGACATAGAAAGCTACGAGCAGTACTTC. It yields the protein CSVVDIESYEQYF.

The chain couples TRBV27 to TRBJ2-7; D is undetermined. The V end lost 6 bases, the J end lost 0 bases, and 12 bases lay between the germline ends. CDR3 length: 14 residues. Germline CDR1 and CDR2: MNHEY and SMNVEV (reference sequence). The CDR3 coding sequence is TGTGCCAGCAGCCGGGTCCTAAGCTCCTACGAGCAGTACTTC. Translated: CASSRVLSSYEQYF.